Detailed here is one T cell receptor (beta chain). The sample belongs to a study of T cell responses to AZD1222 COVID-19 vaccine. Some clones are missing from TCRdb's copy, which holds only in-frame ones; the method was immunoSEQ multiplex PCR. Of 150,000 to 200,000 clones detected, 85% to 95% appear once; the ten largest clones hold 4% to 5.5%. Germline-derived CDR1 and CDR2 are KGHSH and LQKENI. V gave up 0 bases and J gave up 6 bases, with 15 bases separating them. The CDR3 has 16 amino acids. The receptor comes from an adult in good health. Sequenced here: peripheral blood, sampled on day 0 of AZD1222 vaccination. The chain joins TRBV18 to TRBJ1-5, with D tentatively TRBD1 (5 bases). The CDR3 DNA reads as TGTGCCAGCTCACCACCGGCGGCAGGGCGGTCTCAGCCCCAGCATTTT. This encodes CASSPPAAGRSQPQHF.